These T cell receptor beta chains were read from a single sample in a study of control samples from healthy donors and cancer patients. Profiled with immunoSEQ multiplex PCR; TCRdb holds only in-frame clones, not every one. The sample includes around 3,500 clones, approximately 80% of them seen just once. The sample comprised formalin-fixed, paraffin-embedded tissue. The receptor source for this set is a female donor with melanoma. Both conserved end residues are part of each CDR3. The order of the fields is V gene, D gene, J gene, clone size, CDR3 DNA, CDR3 protein. The D gene is left open where the match is weak. Only some rows state a clone size, as once, few, many or a class for expanded clones.

TRBV14	-	TRBJ2-7	-	TGTGCCAGCAGCCAAGGTCACAGGGTAGCCTACGAGCAGTACTTC	CASSQGHRVAYEQYF
TRBV2	-	TRBJ2-2	once	TGTACCAGCAGTCTAGAGGGGGGCGCGAACACCGGGGAGCTGTTTTTT	CTSSLEGGANTGELFF
TRBV6-6	TRBD1	TRBJ2-2	-	TGTGCCAGCAGTTACGAAGGGGGCACGACCGGGGAGCTGTTTTTT	CASSYEGGTTGELFF
TRBV21-1	-	TRBJ2-1	once	TGTGCCAGCAGCCTTCTGAAGACAGTCCCGACCTACAATGAACAGTTCTTC	CASSLLKTVPTYNEQFF
TRBV9	-	TRBJ2-1	-	TGTGCCAGCAGCGTAGGCGGATTAAACAATGAGCAGTTCTTC	CASSVGGLNNEQFF
TRBV29-1	-	TRBJ2-2	-	TGCAGCGTTAAGATGGTAGGAGGCACCGGGGAGCTGTTTTTT	CSVKMVGGTGELFF
TRBV2	-	TRBJ1-2	-	TGTGCCAGCAGGCCCGTCTCGGCGGGCTATGGCTACACCTTC	CASRPVSAGYGYTF
TRBV9	-	TRBJ2-2	-	TGTGCCAGCAGCGTAGAACAGGGTAGCACCGGGGAGCTGTTTTTT	CASSVEQGSTGELFF
TRBV19	-	TRBJ1-5	-	TGTGCCAGTAGTATGTTAGGGAATCAGCCCCAGCATTTT	CASSMLGNQPQHF
TRBV14	TRBD1	TRBJ1-2	once	TGTGCCAGCAGCCAAGGGACAGGGGAGGCGGAAGGCTACACCTTC	CASSQGTGEAEGYTF
TRBV6-1	-	TRBJ2-3	-	TGTGCCAGCAGTGAATTCGTAGATATTTCTTCAGATACGCAGTATTTT	CASSEFVDISSDTQYF
TRBV27	-	TRBJ1-2	-	TGTGCCAGCAGCACCGGGACGTCGATTCGGGGCTATGGCTACACCTTC	CASSTGTSIRGYGYTF
TRBV18	TRBD1	TRBJ1-6	-	TGTGCCAGCTCATCAGGGACAGTGAATTCACCCCTCCACTTT	CASSSGTVNSPLHF
TRBV6-5	TRBD1	TRBJ1-2	-	TGTGCCAGCAGTTACAAATCGGGACAGACCTATGGCTACACCTTC	CASSYKSGQTYGYTF
TRBV11-2	TRBD2	TRBJ2-7	few	TGTGCCAGCAGGTCGGCTAGCGGGAGCTACGAGCAGTACTTC	CASRSASGSYEQYF
TRBV2	-	TRBJ1-6	-	TGTGCCAGCAGTGTGTCTATGTCACCCCTCCACTTT	CASSVSMSPLHF
TRBV29-1	-	TRBJ2-7	-	TGCAGCGTTGAAGATCGGGACTACGAGCAGTACTTC	CSVEDRDYEQYF
TRBV2	-	TRBJ2-7	few	TGTGCCAGCAGAGGACGTACTAACTCCTACGAGCAGTACTTC	CASRGRTNSYEQYF
TRBV7-7	TRBD2	TRBJ2-1	few	TGTGCTAGCAGCCGCACACTAGCGGGAGTTCGTACGAGTGAGCAGTTCTTC	CASSRTLAGVRTSEQFF
TRBV11-2	-	TRBJ2-7	once	TGTGCCAGCAGCAGGAGTCTAGCGACCTACGAGCAGTACTTC	CASSRSLATYEQYF
TRBV30	TRBD1	TRBJ1-4	-	TGTGCCTGGAGTCGCCCGGGAGGGGGCCACCTTCATAATGAAAAACTGTTTTTT	CAWSRPGGGHLHNEKLFF
TRBV6-1	-	TRBJ1-2	-	TGTGCCAGCAGTGACAGCCCCCAGAGGGGCTACACCTTC	CASSDSPQRGYTF
TRBV6-6	-	TRBJ1-3	-	TGTGCCAGCAGTACCTCAGGGACCTCTGGAAACACCATATATTTT	CASSTSGTSGNTIYF
TRBV30	-	TRBJ1-3	-	TGTGCCTGTCCGGGACGCGGGACTGGAAACACCATATATTTT	CACPGRGTGNTIYF
TRBV19	TRBD2	TRBJ2-1	-	TGTGCCAGTAGACGACTACTTGGGACTAGCGGGAACCTAGTTGAGCAGTTCTTC	CASRRLLGTSGNLVEQFF
TRBV5-5	-	TRBJ2-7	-	TGTGCCAGCACCCCTTTTGAGACTCCCAACGAGCAGTACTTC	CASTPFETPNEQYF
TRBV5-1	-	TRBJ2-3	-	TGCGCCAGCAGCTTGGAAACTCAGGGTGCAGATACGCAGTATTTT	CASSLETQGADTQYF
TRBV3-1/TRBV3-2	-	TRBJ2-7	once	TGTGCCAGCAGCCTACGTCAGGGGTTCGAGCAGTACTTC	CASSLRQGFEQYF
TRBV5-1	-	TRBJ2-7	-	TGCGCCAGCAGCTTTACAGGGTTAGTTGACTACGAGCAGTACTTC	CASSFTGLVDYEQYF
TRBV29-1	TRBD1	TRBJ2-2	-	TGCAGCGTCATGCCCGGGACAGCGAGGATCGGGGAGCTGTTTTTT	CSVMPGTARIGELFF
TRBV19	TRBD2	TRBJ2-1	few	TGTGCCAGTAGTGCCGGACTAGCATCCTACAATGAGCAGTTCTTC	CASSAGLASYNEQFF
TRBV11-2	TRBD2	TRBJ2-3	-	TGTGCCAGCAGTCTATTCTCCAGCGGGAGAACAGATACGCAGTATTTT	CASSLFSSGRTDTQYF
TRBV2	TRBD1	TRBJ1-1	-	TGTGCCAGCAGTGAGGGCAGGGGGCAGCGAGCTTTCTTT	CASSEGRGQRAFF
TRBV5-1	TRBD2	TRBJ2-1	few	TGCGCCAGCAGGAAACTAGCGGGAGTCAATGAGCAGTTCTTC	CASRKLAGVNEQFF
TRBV7-3	-	TRBJ1-1	-	TGTGCCAGCAGCTCTTCGGCCCTATGGGCGACCGGAGCTTTCTTT	CASSSSALWATGAFF
TRBV28	-	TRBJ1-6	-	TGTGCCAGCAGTCTCCCTGGGGCCTATAATTCACCCCTCCACTTT	CASSLPGAYNSPLHF
TRBV12-5	-	TRBJ2-7	once	TGTACTAGTGCCCGCACAGGGTTATCGGGCGAGCAGTACTTC	CTSARTGLSGEQYF
TRBV2	-	TRBJ2-3	-	TGTGCCAGCAGTCTTGCCTCCGAAAATTTT	CASSLASENF
TRBV6-5	TRBD2	TRBJ2-2	-	TGTGCCAGCACTAGCGGGAGTGTCGGGGAGCTGTTTTTT	CASTSGSVGELFF
TRBV7-6	-	TRBJ2-5	few	TGTGCCAGCAGCTTAGCGAGGGGGGGCTGGGAGACCCAGTACTTC	CASSLARGGWETQYF
TRBV11-1	TRBD1	TRBJ1-6	-	TGTGCCAGCAGCCCGGACAGGGGTGGACCCCTCCACTTT	CASSPDRGGPLHF
TRBV9	TRBD2	TRBJ2-1	once	TGTGCCAGCAGCCCCATGGGGGGCCTAGCGGGAAAATACAATGAGCAGTTCTTC	CASSPMGGLAGKYNEQFF
TRBV5-1	-	TRBJ2-5	-	TGCGCCAGCAGCTTGGCCACGGGGACCCAGTACTTC	CASSLATGTQYF
TRBV19	TRBD2	TRBJ2-1	-	TGTGCCAGTACTCCGGGACTAGCGGGAGGGCCGAATGAGCAGTTCTTC	CASTPGLAGGPNEQFF
TRBV29-1	-	TRBJ2-1	-	TGCAGCTTATACTTCTACAATGAGCAGTTCTTC	CSLYFYNEQFF
TRBV7-8	-	TRBJ1-6	-	TGTGCCAGCAGCTTAGGGGGTGGTAGCGGGCCACCCCTCCACTTT	CASSLGGGSGPPLHF